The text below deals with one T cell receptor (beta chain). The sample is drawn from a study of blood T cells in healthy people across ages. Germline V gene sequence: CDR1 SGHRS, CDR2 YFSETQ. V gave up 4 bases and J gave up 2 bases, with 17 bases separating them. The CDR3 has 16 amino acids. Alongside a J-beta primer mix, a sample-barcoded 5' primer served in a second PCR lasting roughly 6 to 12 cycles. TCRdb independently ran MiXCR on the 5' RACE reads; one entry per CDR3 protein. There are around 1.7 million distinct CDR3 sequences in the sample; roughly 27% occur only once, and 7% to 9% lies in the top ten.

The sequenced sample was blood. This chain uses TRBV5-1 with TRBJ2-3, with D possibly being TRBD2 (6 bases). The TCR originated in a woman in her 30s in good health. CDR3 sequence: CASSGRRERYTDTQYF. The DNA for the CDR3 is TGCGCCAGCAGCGGCCGTCGGGAGCGGTACACAGATACGCAGTATTTT. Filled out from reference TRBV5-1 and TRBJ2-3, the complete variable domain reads KAGVTQTPRYLIKTRGQQVTLSCSPISGHRSVSWYQQTPGQGLQFLFEYFSETQRNKGNFPGRFSGRQFSNSRSEMNVSTLELGDSALYLCASSGRRERYTDTQYFGPGTRLTVL.